This T cell receptor (beta chain) was captured in a study of identical twins (dated by TCRdb to 2016 to 2017). Notes on the research overall: To test whether fetal clonotypes persist, this study deep-sequenced TCR alpha and beta repertoires from monozygotic twins, from unrelated adults of various ages, and from cord blood. Replicate twin experiments were performed at different times using different library preparation protocols to rule out contamination. The research as a whole found: Invariant T cells such as MAIT and iNKT could partly confound zero-insertion analyses, though diverse VJ usage argued against this for most clonotypes. Out-of-frame TCR alpha sharing in monozygotic twins was systematically underestimated by recombination models, whereas sharing between unrelated individuals was in agreement with the recombination models. Because the same donors could not be followed over many years, the conclusions relied on cross-sectional statistical analysis. In beta out-of-frame sequences, excess twin sharing was weaker, because having fewer shared sequences lowered the signal-to-noise ratio. Compared with coincidental sharing between unrelated individuals, out-of-frame TCR alpha sequences shared between twins showed an excess of sequences with low generation probability. Fewer insertions were carried by abundant cord blood beta clonotypes, a similar but weaker trend appeared in young adult naive repertoires, and no such trend appeared in memory repertoires.

A remark on this clonotype: Its target antigen remains unknown. Base-call qualities are not available, and no considerably larger clone is one nucleotide away.

V lost 5 bases and J lost 8 bases, and the count of bases not matched to a germline gene is 7. Taken from cysteine to phenylalanine, the CDR3 has 14 residues. Just CDR3 DNA is preserved here, 42 bases in frame from base 1. Every donor was a healthy Caucasian. The twin cohort comprised three pairs of female monozygotic twins, all aged about 18 to 29 years. Positive isolation kits from Invitrogen were used to isolate the CD4+ and CD8+ T cell populations. Libraries came from 5' RACE. The sequencer was an Illumina HiSeq 2000. A universal primer binding site was introduced by template switching, and a unique molecular identifier was present in the final cDNA, enabling accurate counting of TCR cDNA molecules. First-strand cDNA for TCR alpha and beta chains was synthesized from specific primers in the conserved constant-segment region. To control for contamination, every cDNA library carried two barcodes: a SMART-Mk sample barcode plus Illumina barcodes. Two successive PCR steps introduced TruSeq adapter sequences along with Illumina sample barcodes. The Illumina HiSeq platform was used with custom primers to sequence TCR alpha and beta cDNA libraries. Regarding the original processing steps: Unique molecular identifiers were extracted from raw reads with MiGEC, and CDR3 positions were determined with MiXCR. For each individual, recombination models were inferred using an EM algorithm with the repgenHMM and IGoR tools. The tcR package in R was used for shared clonotype analysis, with sharing normalized by the product of cloneset sizes. To study raw recombination free of thymic and clonal selection effects, out-of-frame nonproductive sequences were analyzed. TCRdb passed the public sequencing reads through fastp at Q25 and MiXCR, retaining productive beta sequences. Entries are consolidated by CDR3 protein sequence, retaining the most common genes and DNA. For this entry, the V and J calls and clone size follow TCRdb and not the study's own pipeline. The sample has about 200,000 distinct CDR3 sequences on record, roughly 15% of them singletons. The leading ten clones occupy 35% to 45% of the sample.

These records were also assigned to another study, of T cells expressing NK-cell markers. The other study reports the following: Three sorted T-cell subsets (CD3+CD56+NKG2C+, CD3+CD56+NKG2C- and CD3+CD56-NKG2C+) from roughly 8 donors had their TCR beta-chain repertoires profiled. Among the eight sequenced donors, seven were HCMV-seropositive and one was HCMV-seronegative. In several experiments an anti-gammadeltaTCR antibody was added to restrict sorting to alphabetaTCR-expressing T cells. In over five donors, the dominant CD3+CD56+NKG2C+ clonotypes were found to rank among the top 10 CD8+ clonotypes and to make up 1.0-7.0% of CD8+ T cells. Those dominant clonotypes were again the most abundant among CD3+CD56-NKG2C+ cells in a few donors, at about 25-60.1%. It remained unclear whether the expanded NKG2C-expressing T cell clones were specific for HCMV antigens. Randomly selected healthy volunteers, three men and five women, were used as the eight sequenced donors. HCMV serostatus was determined by detecting HCMV-specific IgG in serum with a commercial ELISA kit. MIGEC was used to demultiplex reads and group the reads by UMI, and MiTCR was used to assemble and quantify clonotypes. Only TCR cDNA sequences supported by at least two reads were kept to exclude erroneous sequences. The tcR package was used for downstream repertoire analysis, and clonotypes were matched across fractions by CDR3 nucleotide sequence plus V segment. VDJmatch was used to annotate antigen specificity against VDJdb, with one amino acid substitution in CDR3 allowed.

The clonotype was recovered from a woman aged 18-29 years in good health. This receptor chain uses TRBV12-3 or TRBV12-4 and TRBJ2-1, with TRBD1 identical over 9 junction bases. Sequenced material: CD8+ T cells sorted from blood. Here the CDR3 is given as CASSETGGIDEQFF. The nucleotide sequence is given as TGTGCCAGCAGTGAGACAGGGGGAATCGATGAGCAGTTCTTC.